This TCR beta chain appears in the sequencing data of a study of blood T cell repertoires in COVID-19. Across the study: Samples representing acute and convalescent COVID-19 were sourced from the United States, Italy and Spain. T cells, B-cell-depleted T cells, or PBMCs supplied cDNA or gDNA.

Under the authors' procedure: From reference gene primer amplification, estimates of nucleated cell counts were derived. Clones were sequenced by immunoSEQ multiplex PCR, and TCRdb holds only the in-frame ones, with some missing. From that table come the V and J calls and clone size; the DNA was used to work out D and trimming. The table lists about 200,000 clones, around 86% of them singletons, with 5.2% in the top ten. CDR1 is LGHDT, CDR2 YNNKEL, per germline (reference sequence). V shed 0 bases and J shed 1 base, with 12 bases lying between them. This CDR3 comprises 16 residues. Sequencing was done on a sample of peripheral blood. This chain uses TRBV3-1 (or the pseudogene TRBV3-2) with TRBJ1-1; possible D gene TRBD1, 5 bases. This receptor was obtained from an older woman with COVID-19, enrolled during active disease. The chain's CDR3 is CASSQDTRRGNTEAFF. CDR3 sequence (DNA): TGTGCCAGCAGCCAAGATACGAGGAGGGGGAACACTGAAGCTTTCTTT.